This T cell receptor (beta chain) was sequenced for a study of blood T cell repertoires in COVID-19. Turning to the study itself: Acute and convalescent COVID-19 specimens originated in the United States, Italy and Spain. Nucleic acid was either cDNA or gDNA, and it came from T cells, B-cell-depleted T cells, or PBMCs.

With 5 bases removed from V and 2 bases from J, the gap between germline ends came to 13 bases. CDR3 size: 14 residues. Germline values: CDR1 SGHVS, CDR2 FNYEAQ. In the authors' methods: Estimation of nucleated cell counts relied on the amplification of reference gene primers. Here immunoSEQ multiplex PCR was the method, and the copy in TCRdb shows in-frame clones only, minus some. The V and J calls and the clone size are those of that table, but D and trimming were determined from the DNA. The table has about 53,000 clones, around nine tenths seen once; the top ten hold 3.5% to 4.5%. The specimen sequenced was peripheral blood. This TCR came from a man aged 50 to 59 with acute or convalescent COVID-19. The rearrangement joins TRBV7-6 to TRBJ2-7, with no clear D. DNA for the CDR3: TGTGCCAGCAGCAGTAGTCTAGGAGCCTACGAGCAGTACTTC. Translating it yields CASSSSLGAYEQYF. The whole variable domain, remainder taken from reference TRBV7-6 and TRBJ2-7, is GAGVSQSPRYKVTKRGQDVALRCDPISGHVSLYWYRQALGQGPEFLTYFNYEAQQDKSGLPNDRFSAERPEGSISTLTIQRTEQRDSAMYRCASSSSLGAYEQYFGPGTRLTVT.